This is a list of T cell receptor beta chains from one sample in a study of blood T cell repertoires in COVID-19. TCRdb's table, derived via immunoSEQ multiplex PCR, lists solely in-frame clones and lacks some. The sample includes about 180,000 clones, roughly three quarters of them seen just once. Sequencing input: PBMCs or T cells enriched from blood (not recorded which). The receptors here all came from a man aged 55 to 69 who had been exposed to COVID-19. The conserved cysteine and the conserved F or W are not part of the CDR3 here.

TRBJ2-5	TRBV7-2	ASSWTSGETQY
TRBJ1-5	TRBV24-1	ATSDPGQGDQPQH
TRBJ1-1	TRBV3-1/TRBV3-2	ASSQTGGFTEAF
TRBJ1-2	TRBV2	ASSLDRGRGYT
TRBJ2-2	TRBV6-5	ASSLKRRVLRELF
TRBJ1-4	TRBV29-1	SVGFSRNEKLF
TRBJ1-3	TRBV18	ASSPGQGAGGNTIY
TRBJ2-5	TRBV2	ASSEDRGRQETQY
TRBJ1-5	TRBV19	ASTPGQGLSNQPQH
TRBJ1-2	TRBV18	ASSPAQGTYGYT
TRBJ2-1	TRBV7-2	ASSLSGTRNEQF
TRBJ2-2	TRBV27	ASRTGTSGPNGELF
TRBJ2-1	TRBV27	ASSFGGRGNEQF
TRBJ2-1	TRBV10-3	AIIRDRGATEQF
TRBJ1-4	TRBV7-2	ASSLSTDFTVSLF
TRBJ2-5	TRBV19	ASSIGGNQETQY
TRBJ2-5	TRBV7-2	ASSSRLGTGTAETQY
TRBJ2-2	TRBV24-1	ATSDSAGTGNGLRRGELF
TRBJ1-1	TRBV18	ASSPPGLRLTEAF
TRBJ2-2	TRBV11-3	ASSPRTGLANTGELF
TRBJ1-4	TRBV9	ASSEGRVREKLF
TRBJ1-2	TRBV7-2	ASSSTGIDGYT
TRBJ1-4	TRBV24-1	ATSPSEKLF
TRBJ2-1	TRBV7-2	ASTPAGTNYNEQF
TRBJ1-5	TRBV19	ATHPKIGQPQH
TRBJ2-2	TRBV5-6	ASSLLAGGRGTGELF
TRBJ1-4	TRBV7-9	ASSPSWGSEEKLF
TRBJ2-7	TRBV27	ASSFSSEDYEQY
TRBJ1-2	TRBV6-2/TRBV6-3	ASSPIRDRGNYGYT
TRBJ2-7	TRBV5-6	ASSLGQGAYEQY
TRBJ1-5	TRBV29-1	SVSGTGSNQPQH
TRBJ1-2	TRBV19	ATSGGAGTGWLGYT
TRBJ1-5	TRBV30	AWSGGDNQPQH
TRBJ1-4	TRBV10-1	ASSRSTDNEKLF
TRBJ2-7	TRBV11-2	ASSSGRAPYEQY
TRBJ2-6	TRBV6-2/TRBV6-3	ASSYPGAGPSRVLT
TRBJ1-2	TRBV10-2	ASSGLDSRNTGYT